The T cell receptor (beta chain) described here comes from a study of shared clonotypes between healthy human individuals (dated by TCRdb to 2020 to 2022). General notes on the study: A few men and two women, aged 18 to 49 years, made up the cohort. For each donor, three plates each were used for CD4 naive and CD4 memory, two plates were used for CD8 naive, and one plate was used for CD8 memory. To estimate repertoire size and how much clonotypes are shared between individuals, the study performed deep sequencing of blood TCR repertoires from roughly five healthy adults. Different laboratories and diverse techniques were used to prepare libraries and sequence TCR repertoires, to increase sequencing depth and limit assay-specific biases. Each donor's leukapheresis produced roughly between roughly 0.94 and 9.5 billion PBMCs. Study-wide conclusions, independent of this receptor: Pairwise subsampling indicated that sequencing depth was expected to affect the degree of clonotype sharing among donors. Rarefaction of sorted-subset datasets indicated incomplete sequencing despite the large sequencing depth. Larger estimated clonotype richness was generally found for naive subsets than for memory subsets. Because the study included a small number of donors, the genetic and exposure-history diversity represented was limited. Compared with non-shared clonotypes, the clonotypes found in all four sorted-subset donors had higher generation probabilities. Across several donors, 5% to 6% of naive CD4, approximately 3.5% of naive CD8, 2% to 2.5% of memory CD4, and roughly 0.41% of memory CD8 clonotypes were shared. Only blood was sampled, and tissue TCR repertoires likely differ from those in blood.

This clone is a singleton in its sample. The antigen it recognizes is unknown. No base qualities exist here, and no much larger clone lies one base off it. The donors were healthy, HIV-negative adults who had no recently reported acute infections or vaccinations. Every donor was a Caucasian adult living in Nashville, Tennessee, USA. CD4+ T cells were enriched through magnetic negative selection, after which naive cells were positively selected on CD45RA and the remaining negative fraction served as the memory subset. Blood was obtained by leukapheresis, after which PBMCs were separated by Ficoll-Histopaque density gradient centrifugation and cryopreserved in liquid nitrogen vapor phase. Purity and quantity of every magnetically sorted T cell population were checked by analytical flow cytometry. Each sorted fraction had its genomic DNA isolated and then quantified by UV absorbance on a Nanodrop 2000c.

TCR CDR3 regions were amplified from genomic DNA by multiplex PCR using the deep immunoSEQ assay. For each cell subset, the extracted genomic DNA was distributed evenly across all wells of several immunoSEQ 96-well plates, and each plate served as one replicate. Each replicate PCR for sorted subsets received about 220 ng genomic DNA, equal to roughly 30,000 T cell genomes. The purified libraries were quantified using a Qubit 3.0 fluorometer, sized with a Bioanalyzer 2100, and then quantified again using the KAPA Library Quantification kit. Every immunoSEQ 96-well plate was sequenced on a separate single-read 150-cycle Illumina NextSeq 550 flow cell. Per the original workflow: Because only junctional sequences without quality scores were contained in the immunoSEQ output, filtering matching that applied to full-length reads could not be performed. Sequences were annotated with PyIR, a Python wrapper for IgBLAST v1.9, using IMGT germline references to assign V/J genes and CDR3. Reads with weak V/J assignments (E-value above 1e-6), missing CDR3, stop codons, out-of-frame junctions, or ambiguous translated residues were removed. V3J clonotypes were defined as sequences sharing an identical inferred V gene, J gene, and CDR3 amino acid sequence. Percentage overlap between repertoires was computed as shared unique clonotypes divided by the size of the smaller repertoire. Three approaches were used to assess repertoire richness: RTK rarefaction, the Chao1 estimator, and Recon v2.1 estimates of unobserved clonotypes. Generation probabilities were computed with OLGA for all TCRbeta clonotypes obtained by the gDNA method from a handful of donors. In TCRdb, the immuneACCESS table is reduced to in-frame sequences with V and J assigned. These tables do not hold every clone; where another copy was compared, an unresolved V gene accounts for under half, and the others remain unexplained. V and J calls and clone size are copied from that table; D and trimming were computed from the DNA. Present in this sample are millions of clones, 85% to 95% of which were seen just once. Clones ranked in the top ten supply around 0.13% of the sample.

Reading the germline V gene gives CDR1 MGHRA and CDR2 YSYEKL. Unmatched junction bases come to 2, with V trimmed by 3 bases and J by 6 bases. From the cysteine through the phenylalanine, the CDR3 covers 16 amino acids. The CDR3 DNA has 48 bases and is translated from base 1. Sequenced material: naive CD4+ T cells sorted from blood. The meaning of the sample's cell subset or site label: CD45RA+ positively selected. This receptor was taken from a man between 18 and 29 years old in good health. The sequence links TRBV4-1 to TRBJ2-1, with 16 bases matching TRBD2. At the DNA level, the sequence is TGCGCCAGCAGCCATGGGACTAGCGGGGGGGCCAATGAGCAGTTCTTC. This sequence encodes CASSHGTSGGANEQFF.